This T cell receptor (beta chain) was sequenced during a study of neoadjuvant anti-PD-1 for oral cavity cancer. General study points: After neoadjuvant nivolumab, PBMC T cell clonality was significantly higher in non-responders than responders.

Germline-derived CDR1 and CDR2 are MNHEY and SMNVEV (reference sequence). V was pared by 8 bases and J by 13 bases, with 10 bases of the junction left unmatched. CDR3 length: 11 residues. PBMCs were not maintained or expanded in culture before analysis. Notes on this clone: Its antigen is still unknown.

Most PBMC samples had around 0.5 ug input DNA in six replicates. Clones were sequenced by immunoSEQ multiplex PCR, and TCRdb holds only the in-frame ones, with some missing. The sample has about 14,000 clones, over 65% seen once; the top ten hold 2.9%. The material was PBMCs, obtained before nivolumab (anti-PD-1) treatment. The TCR was taken from a person between 40 and 85 years old with oral cavity squamous cell carcinoma. This sequence joins TRBV27 and TRBJ1-2; 7 positions agree with TRBD1. This CDR3 is CASGYLTGTTF. For the CDR3, the DNA is TGTGCCAGCGGATACTTGACAGGGACCACCTTC.